The clone carrying this T cell receptor beta chain was counted at least ten times. Its specificity is not known. The iRepertoire nested amplicon-rescue multiplex PCR amplified TCR alpha and beta CDR3s from RNA. One-step reverse transcription and amplification started from roughly 100-400 ng of tissue mRNA or PBMC total RNA. TCRdb independently ran MiXCR on the multiplex PCR reads; one entry per CDR3 protein. This repertoire shows about 400,000 distinct CDR3 sequences, more than 35% found once; its top ten account for around 12%. This entry is derived from a study of glioma-infiltrating T cells. Overall study: Target coverage was 4.5- to 10-fold for 850,000 to 1,000,000 blood T cells. Findings and caveats of the study: Shared blood CDR3 signature motifs marked patients with low tissue-blood divergence.

The length of the CDR3 is 17 residues. V was pared by 2 bases and J by 0 bases, with 16 bases between. Germline loops: CDR1 MDHEN, CDR2 SYDVKM. V and J are TRBV28 and TRBJ1-2; D uncertain. Sequencing was performed on glioma tissue, nonneoplastic brain tissue, or PBMCs (not recorded which). The source of this sequence is a human donor with low-grade glioma or glioblastoma, undergoing nonglioma brain surgery, or in good health (not recorded which). As DNA, the CDR3 is TGTGCCAGCAGTTTAATTCAGTTCTCCAAAGCTAACTATGGCTACACCTTC. As protein: CASSLIQFSKANYGYTF.